This T cell receptor beta chain was retrieved from a study of T cells in Graves' hyperthyroidism and ophthalmopathy. Template material for amplifying TCR beta CDR3 regions consisted of RNA transcripts. With the HTBI primer set, the TCR CDR3 went through a first round of RT-PCR. TCRdb re-called the multiplex PCR reads through MiXCR, storing one row per CDR3 protein. Among hundreds of thousands of distinct CDR3 sequences listed, around 14% were seen once. This clonotype was counted a few times. V was pared by 2 bases and J by 0 bases, with 14 bases of the junction left unmatched. The CDR3 has 21 amino acids. Germline lookup yields CDR1 SGHVS and CDR2 FNYEAQ.

The material sequenced was blood. The rearrangement links TRBV7-6 to TRBJ2-6, with 9 bases matching TRBD2. This sequence was found in a woman in her twenties or thirties with Graves' hyperthyroidism. The CDR3: CASSLYGVAGVSDSGANVLTF. CDR3 nucleotide sequence: TGTGCCAGCAGCTTATATGGGGTAGCGGGAGTCTCGGACTCTGGGGCCAACGTCCTGACTTTC.